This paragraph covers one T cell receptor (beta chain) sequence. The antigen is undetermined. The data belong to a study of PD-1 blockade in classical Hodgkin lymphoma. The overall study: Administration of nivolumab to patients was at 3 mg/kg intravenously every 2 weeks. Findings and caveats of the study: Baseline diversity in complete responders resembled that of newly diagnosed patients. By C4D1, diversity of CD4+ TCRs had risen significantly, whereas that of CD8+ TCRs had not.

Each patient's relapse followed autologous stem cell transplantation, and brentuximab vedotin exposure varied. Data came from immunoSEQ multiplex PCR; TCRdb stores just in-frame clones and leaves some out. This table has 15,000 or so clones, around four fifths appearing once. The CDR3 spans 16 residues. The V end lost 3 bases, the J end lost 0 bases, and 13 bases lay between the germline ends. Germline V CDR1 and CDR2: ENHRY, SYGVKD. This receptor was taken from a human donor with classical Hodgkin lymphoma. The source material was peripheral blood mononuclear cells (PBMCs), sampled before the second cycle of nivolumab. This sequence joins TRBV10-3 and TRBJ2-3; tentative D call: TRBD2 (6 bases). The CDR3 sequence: CAISEVLAYSTDTQYF. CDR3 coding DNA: TGTGCCATCAGTGAAGTACTAGCCTATAGCACAGATACGCAGTATTTT.